These 10 T cell receptor beta chains came from one sample sequenced in a study of cytomegalovirus exposure and HLA in healthy donors. The PCR used 60 Vbeta and 13 Jbeta primers. Sequenced by immunoSEQ multiplex PCR; TCRdb stores in-frame clones only, minus some. The sample includes roughly 49,000 clones, roughly 76% seen only once; the top ten take 2.5% to 3%. Source material: PBMCs. The origin of the receptors is a woman aged 40 to 49 in good health and CMV-seropositive.

This clone appeared a single time. The chain couples TRBV27 to TRBJ2-7; 7 nucleotides match TRBD1. Germline V CDR1 and CDR2: MNHEY, SMNVEV (reference sequence). The CDR3 has 13 amino acids. Trimming removed 6 bases from V and 4 bases from J; junction bases left unmatched: 6. CDR3 bases: TGTGCCAGCAGGGCCACAGGGGATTACGAGCAGTACTTC. It is translated as CASRATGDYEQYF.

V and J are TRBV19 and TRBJ1-2; weak D call: TRBD1 (6 bases). With 1 base removed from V and 4 bases from J, the gap between germline ends came to 10 bases. The CDR3 covers 14 residues. CDR1 is LNHDA, CDR2 SQIVND, per germline (reference sequence). The DNA for the CDR3 is TGTGCCAGTAGTATAGCCCAGGGGACCTATGGCTACACCTTC. Its protein is CASSIAQGTYGYTF.

The genes are TRBV9 and TRBJ2-7, with 9 bases lining up with TRBD1. The CDR3 contains 15 residues. In germline, CDR1 is SGDLS, CDR2 YYNGEE. The ends lost 0 bases at V and 5 bases at J; junction bases unmatched: 6. This CDR3 is CASSVGQGGIDEQYF. CDR3 coding DNA: TGTGCCAGCAGCGTAGGACAGGGGGGGATTGACGAGCAGTACTTC.

The J gene is TRBJ1-2, the V gene TRBV5-1, with no clear D. V was cut by 0 bases and J by 0 bases, with 6 bases left in between. The CDR3 sequence is 14 residues long. In germline, CDR1 is SGHRS, CDR2 YFSETQ. CDR3 residues: CASSLAPANYGYTF. The CDR3 nucleotides read TGCGCCAGCAGCTTGGCCCCCGCTAACTATGGCTACACCTTC. The whole variable domain, filled in from reference TRBV5-1 and TRBJ1-2, reads KAGVTQTPRYLIKTRGQQVTLSCSPISGHRSVSWYQQTPGQGLQFLFEYFSETQRNKGNFPGRFSGRQFSNSRSEMNVSTLELGDSALYLCASSLAPANYGYTFGSGTRLTVV.

In its sample, this clone was seen once. V usage is TRBV2 and J usage is TRBJ2-7; D is perhaps TRBD1 (6 bases). V gave up 8 bases and J gave up 0 bases, with 8 bases separating them. From germline, CDR1 is SNHLY and CDR2 FYNNEI. This CDR3 comprises 12 residues. The CDR3 region has the DNA TGTGCCAGCCGGGACAACTCCTACGAGCAGTACTTC. Its protein product is CASRDNSYEQYF.

V usage is TRBV11-3 and J usage is TRBJ2-1; the D is unclear. The length of the CDR3 is 13 residues. V was shortened by 3 bases and J by 10 bases, with 13 bases between the two germline ends. Germline values: CDR1 SGHNT, CDR2 YENEEA. The CDR3 bases are TGTGCCAGCAGCTTGGTTCACCGCGAGGAGCAGTTCTTC. Its translation: CASSLVHREEQFF.

The J gene is TRBJ1-2, the V gene TRBV5-4, with D tentatively TRBD1 (5 bases). Germline values: CDR1 SGHNT, CDR2 YYREEE (reference sequence). Trimming pared 4 bases from V and 4 bases from J, leaving 23 bases between. CDR3 size: 17 residues. The CDR3 reads CASSRRQISTSIYGYTF. CDR3 coding DNA: TGTGCCAGCAGCCGGAGACAGATCAGCACGTCAATCTATGGCTACACCTTC.

The gene calls are TRBV7-2 and TRBJ2-1; D ambiguous. V was shortened by 1 base and J by 7 bases, with 8 bases between the two germline ends. Germline CDR1 SGHTA, CDR2 FQGNSA. CDR3 length equals 13 residues. The CDR3 reads CASSLGRPNEQFF. In nucleotides, the CDR3 is TGTGCCAGCAGCTTAGGGCGGCCGAATGAGCAGTTCTTC.

This clone was picked up one time. In DNA, the CDR3 is TGTGCCAGCAGCTTATCAGTTCCGGGAACCGGGGAGCTGTTTTTT. Its translation is CASSLSVPGTGELFF. The chain combines TRBV7-2 with TRBJ2-2; D might be TRBD2 (5 bases). The V end lost 2 bases, the J end lost 5 bases, and 12 bases lay between the germline ends. This CDR3 comprises 15 residues. The germline V gene encodes CDR1 SGHTA and CDR2 FQGNSA. Complete variable domain (other parts from reference TRBV7-2 and TRBJ2-2): GAGVSQSPSNKVTEKGKDVELRCDPISGHTALYWYRQSLGQGLEFLIYFQGNSAPDKSGLPSDRFSAERTGGSVSTLTIQRTQQEDSAVYLCASSLSVPGTGELFFGEGSRLTVL.

The chain combines TRBV6-1 with TRBJ1-5; 7 bases agree with TRBD1. Germline CDR1 is MNHNS and CDR2 is SASEGT. The CDR3 is made up of 14 amino acids. Trimming at V came to 4 bases and at J to 4 bases, leaving 4 bases not matched to a gene. CDR3 protein: CASSVTGSNQPQHF. The CDR3 coding sequence is TGTGCCAGCAGTGTGACAGGGTCAAATCAGCCCCAGCATTTT.